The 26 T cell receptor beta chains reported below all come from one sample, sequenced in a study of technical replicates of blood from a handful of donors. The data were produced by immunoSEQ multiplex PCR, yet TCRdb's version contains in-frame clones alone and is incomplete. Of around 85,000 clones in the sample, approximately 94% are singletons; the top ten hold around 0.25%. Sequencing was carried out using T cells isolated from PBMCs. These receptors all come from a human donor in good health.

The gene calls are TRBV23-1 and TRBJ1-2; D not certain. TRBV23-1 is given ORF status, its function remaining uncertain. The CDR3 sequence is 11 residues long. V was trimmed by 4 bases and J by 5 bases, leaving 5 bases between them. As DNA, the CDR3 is TGCGCCAGCAGTCCTTTTTATGGCTACACCTTC. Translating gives CASSPFYGYTF.

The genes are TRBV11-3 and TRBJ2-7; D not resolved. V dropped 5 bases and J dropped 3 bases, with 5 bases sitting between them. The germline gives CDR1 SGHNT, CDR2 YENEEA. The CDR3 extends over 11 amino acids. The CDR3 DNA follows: TGTGCCAGCAGCATCGTCTACGAGCAGTACTTC. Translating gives CASSIVYEQYF.

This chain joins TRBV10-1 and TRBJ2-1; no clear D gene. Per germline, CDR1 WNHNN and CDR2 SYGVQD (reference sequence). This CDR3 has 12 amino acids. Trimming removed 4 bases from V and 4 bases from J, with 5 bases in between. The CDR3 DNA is TGCGCCAGCAGTGCGGTATACAATGAGCAGTTCTTC. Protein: CASSAVYNEQFF.

The CDR3 region is CASSLGTGHYNEQFF. CDR3 sequence (DNA): TGTGCCAGCAGCTTAGGGACAGGGCACTACAATGAGCAGTTCTTC. The chain employs TRBV11-3 and TRBJ2-1, with TRBD1 matching 8 bases. J gave up 3 bases and V 1 base, and 2 bases lay outside the gene matches. This CDR3 is built from 15 residues. In germline, CDR1 is SGHNT, CDR2 YENEEA.

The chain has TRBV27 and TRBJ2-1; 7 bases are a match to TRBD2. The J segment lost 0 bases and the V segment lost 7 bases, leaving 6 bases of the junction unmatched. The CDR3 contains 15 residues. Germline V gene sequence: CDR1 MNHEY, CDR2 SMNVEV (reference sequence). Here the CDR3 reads CASKTSPSSYNEQFF. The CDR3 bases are TGTGCCAGCAAGACTAGCCCCAGCTCCTACAATGAGCAGTTCTTC.

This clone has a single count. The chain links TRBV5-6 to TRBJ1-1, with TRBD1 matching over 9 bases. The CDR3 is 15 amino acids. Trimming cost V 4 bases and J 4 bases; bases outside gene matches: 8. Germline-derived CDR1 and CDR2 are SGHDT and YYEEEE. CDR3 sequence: CASSRSGTGPTEAFF. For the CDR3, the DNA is TGTGCCAGCAGCCGTTCCGGGACAGGGCCCACTGAAGCTTTCTTT.

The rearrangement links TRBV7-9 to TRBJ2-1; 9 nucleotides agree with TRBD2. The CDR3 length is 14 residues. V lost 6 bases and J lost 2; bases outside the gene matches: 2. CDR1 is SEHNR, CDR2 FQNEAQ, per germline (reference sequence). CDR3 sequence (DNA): TGTGCCAGCAGGGCTAGCGGGGCCTACAATGAGCAGTTCTTC. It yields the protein CASRASGAYNEQFF.

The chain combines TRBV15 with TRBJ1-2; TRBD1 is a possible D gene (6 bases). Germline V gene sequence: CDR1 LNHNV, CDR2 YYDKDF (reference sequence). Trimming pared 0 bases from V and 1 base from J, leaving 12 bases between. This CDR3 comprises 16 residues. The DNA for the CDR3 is TGTGCCACCAGCAGAGATCAATACAGGGATAACTATGGCTACACCTTC. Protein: CATSRDQYRDNYGYTF.

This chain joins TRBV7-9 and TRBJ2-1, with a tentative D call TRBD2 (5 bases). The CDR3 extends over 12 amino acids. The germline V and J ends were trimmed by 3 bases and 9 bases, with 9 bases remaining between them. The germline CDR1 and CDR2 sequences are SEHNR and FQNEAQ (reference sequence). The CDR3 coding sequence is TGTGCCAGCAGCTTTGGACTTTCTGAGCAGTTCTTC. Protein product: CASSFGLSEQFF.

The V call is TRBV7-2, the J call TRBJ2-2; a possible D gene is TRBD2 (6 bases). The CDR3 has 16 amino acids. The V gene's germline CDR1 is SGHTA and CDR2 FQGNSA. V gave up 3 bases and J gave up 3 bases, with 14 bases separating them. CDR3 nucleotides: TGTGCCAGCAGCTTGGGGGACTTCCCAGACACCGGGGAGCTGTTTTTT. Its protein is CASSLGDFPDTGELFF.

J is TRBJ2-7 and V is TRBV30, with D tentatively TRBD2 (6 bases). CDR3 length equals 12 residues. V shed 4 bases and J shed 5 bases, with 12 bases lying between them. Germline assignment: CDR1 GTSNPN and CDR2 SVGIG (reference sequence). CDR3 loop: CAWTTSTHEQYF. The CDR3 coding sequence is TGTGCCTGGACGACTAGTACCCACGAGCAGTACTTC.

DNA for the CDR3: TGTGCCAGCAGCCAATTCGGGAGGGTGGCAGAGACCCAGTACTTC. This gives the protein CASSQFGRVAETQYF. This rearrangement joins TRBV4-2 to TRBJ2-5, with TRBD2 identical over 8 bases. The germline V gene has CDR1 LGHNA and CDR2 YNFKEQ. There are 15 residues in the CDR3. V trimming: 2 bases; J trimming: 4 bases; junction bases outside the gene matches: 6.

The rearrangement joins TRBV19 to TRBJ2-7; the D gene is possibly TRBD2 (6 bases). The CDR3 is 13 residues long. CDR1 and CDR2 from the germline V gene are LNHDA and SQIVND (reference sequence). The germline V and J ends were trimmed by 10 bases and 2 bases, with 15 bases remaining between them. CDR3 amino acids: CATSTGLPYEQYF. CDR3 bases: TGTGCCACCTCCACGGGACTGCCCTACGAGCAGTACTTC.

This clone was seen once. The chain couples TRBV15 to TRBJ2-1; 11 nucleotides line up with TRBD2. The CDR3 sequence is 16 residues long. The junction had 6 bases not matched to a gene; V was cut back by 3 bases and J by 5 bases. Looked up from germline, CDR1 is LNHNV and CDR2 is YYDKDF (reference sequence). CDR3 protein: CATSRAPGLADNEQFF. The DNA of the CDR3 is TGTGCCACCAGCAGGGCTCCGGGACTAGCGGACAATGAGCAGTTCTTC.

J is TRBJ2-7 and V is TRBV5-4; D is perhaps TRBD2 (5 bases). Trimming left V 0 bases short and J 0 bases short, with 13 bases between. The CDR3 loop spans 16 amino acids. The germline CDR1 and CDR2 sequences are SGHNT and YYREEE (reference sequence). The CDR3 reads CASSLAADGSSYEQYF. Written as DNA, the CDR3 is TGTGCCAGCAGCTTGGCAGCGGATGGGAGCTCCTACGAGCAGTACTTC.

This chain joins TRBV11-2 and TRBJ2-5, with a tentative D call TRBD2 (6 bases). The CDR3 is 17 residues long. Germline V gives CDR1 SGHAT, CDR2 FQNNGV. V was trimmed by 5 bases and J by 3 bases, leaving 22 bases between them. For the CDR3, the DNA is TGTGCCAGCAGCCCCTGGGGGGTGGGGGGAGTAAAAGAGACCCAGTACTTC. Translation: CASSPWGVGGVKETQYF.

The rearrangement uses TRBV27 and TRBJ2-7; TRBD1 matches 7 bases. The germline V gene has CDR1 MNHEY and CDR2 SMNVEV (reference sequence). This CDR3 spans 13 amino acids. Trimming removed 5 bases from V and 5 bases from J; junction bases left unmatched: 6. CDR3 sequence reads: CASSLTGLHEQYF. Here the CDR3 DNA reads TGTGCCAGCAGTCTGACAGGGTTACACGAGCAGTACTTC.

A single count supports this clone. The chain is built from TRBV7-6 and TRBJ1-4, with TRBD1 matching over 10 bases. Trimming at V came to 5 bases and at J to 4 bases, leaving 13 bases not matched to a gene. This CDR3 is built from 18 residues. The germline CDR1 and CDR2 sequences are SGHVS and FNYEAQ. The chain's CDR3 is CASSRGQGTESDNEKLFF. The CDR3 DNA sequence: TGTGCCAGCAGCCGGGGACAGGGGACGGAATCGGATAATGAAAAACTGTTTTTT. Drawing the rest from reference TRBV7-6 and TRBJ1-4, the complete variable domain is GAGVSQSPRYKVTKRGQDVALRCDPISGHVSLYWYRQALGQGPEFLTYFNYEAQQDKSGLPNDRFSAERPEGSISTLTIQRTEQRDSAMYRCASSRGQGTESDNEKLFFGSGTQLSVL.

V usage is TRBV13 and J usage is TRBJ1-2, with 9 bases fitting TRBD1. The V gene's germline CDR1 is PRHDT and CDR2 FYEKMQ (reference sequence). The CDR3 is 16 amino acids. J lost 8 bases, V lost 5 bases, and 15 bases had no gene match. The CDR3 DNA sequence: TGTGCCAGCAGCCCGGACGCAACAGGGGGCTCTCGAGGCTACACCTTC. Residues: CASSPDATGGSRGYTF.

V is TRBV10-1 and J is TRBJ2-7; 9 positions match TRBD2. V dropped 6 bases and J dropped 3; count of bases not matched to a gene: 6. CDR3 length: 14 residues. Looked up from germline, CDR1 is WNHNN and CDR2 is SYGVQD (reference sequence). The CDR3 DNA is TGCGCCAGCAGCGATAGCGGGAGAGTCTACGAGCAGTACTTC. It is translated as CASSDSGRVYEQYF.

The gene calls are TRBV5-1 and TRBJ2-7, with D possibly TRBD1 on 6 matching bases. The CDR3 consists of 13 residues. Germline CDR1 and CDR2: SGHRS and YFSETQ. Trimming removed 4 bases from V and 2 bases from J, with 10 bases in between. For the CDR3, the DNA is TGCGCCAGCAGCCGAGGACAGCCCTACGAGCAGTACTTC. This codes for CASSRGQPYEQYF.

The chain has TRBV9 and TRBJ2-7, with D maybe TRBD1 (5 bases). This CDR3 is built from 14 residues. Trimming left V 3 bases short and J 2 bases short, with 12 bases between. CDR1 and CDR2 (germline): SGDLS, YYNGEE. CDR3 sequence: CASSAFRVTYEQYF. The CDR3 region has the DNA TGTGCCAGCAGCGCTTTCAGGGTAACCTACGAGCAGTACTTC.

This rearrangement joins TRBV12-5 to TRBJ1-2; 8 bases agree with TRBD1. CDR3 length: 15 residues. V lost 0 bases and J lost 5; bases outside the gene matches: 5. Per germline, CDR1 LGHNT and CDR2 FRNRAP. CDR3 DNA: TGTGCTAGTGGTTTGGTAGCGGACAGGGTGTATGGCTACACCTTC. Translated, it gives CASGLVADRVYGYTF.

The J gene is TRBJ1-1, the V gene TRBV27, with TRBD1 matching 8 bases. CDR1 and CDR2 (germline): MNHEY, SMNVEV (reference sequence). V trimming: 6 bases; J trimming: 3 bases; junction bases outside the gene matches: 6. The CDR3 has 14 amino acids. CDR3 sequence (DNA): TGTGCCAGCAGCCGGACAGGGCCAGACACTGAAGCTTTCTTT. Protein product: CASSRTGPDTEAFF.

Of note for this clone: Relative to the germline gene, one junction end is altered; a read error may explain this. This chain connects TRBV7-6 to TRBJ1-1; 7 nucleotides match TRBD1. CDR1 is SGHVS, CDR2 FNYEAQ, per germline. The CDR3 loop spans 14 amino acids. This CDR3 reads CASSLGTGETEAFF. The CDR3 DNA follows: TGTGCCAGCAGTTTAGGAACAGGGGAAACTGAAGCTTTCTTT.

DNA for the CDR3: TGTGCCAGCAGTCGGACTGGAATTTATGGCTACACCTTC. Its translation is CASSRTGIYGYTF. The chain is built from TRBV14 and TRBJ1-2; D remains ambiguous. The CDR3 runs to 13 residues. Germline CDR1 reads SGHDN; CDR2 reads FVKESK. With 6 bases removed from V and 5 bases from J, the gap between germline ends came to 13 bases.